Below, 5 T cell receptor beta chains from the same sample are listed, as sequenced in a study of Ad26.COV2.S vaccination and SARS-CoV-2 variants. Sequenced by immunoSEQ multiplex PCR; TCRdb stores in-frame clones only, minus some. The sample lists over 85,000 clones, about 78% occurring once. The material was peripheral blood, obtained after recovery from COVID-19. The receptors here all came from a human donor who had recovered from COVID-19.

The chain has TRBV2 and TRBJ1-2, with D unresolved. The CDR3 length is 15 residues. Germline values: CDR1 SNHLY, CDR2 FYNNEI. V was trimmed by 2 bases and J by 4 bases, leaving 14 bases between them. For the CDR3, the DNA is TGTGCCAGCAGTGAACGGAGGACCGGGCCCTATGGCTACACCTTC. Its protein product is CASSERRTGPYGYTF. The full variable domain, rest sourced from reference TRBV2 and TRBJ1-2, is EPEVTQTPSHQVTQMGQEVILRCVPISNHLYFYWYRQILGQKVEFLVSFYNNEISEKSEIFDDQFSVERPDGSNFTLKIRSTKLEDSAMYFCASSERRTGPYGYTFGSGTRLTVV.

V usage is TRBV2 and J usage is TRBJ1-5; D uncertain. Trimming shortened V by 8 bases and J by 3 bases, and 11 bases separated the two germline ends. This CDR3 spans 13 amino acids. Germline values: CDR1 SNHLY, CDR2 FYNNEI. The CDR3 here is CASEGGINQPQHF. DNA of the CDR3: TGTGCCAGCGAGGGAGGGATCAATCAGCCCCAGCATTTT. The full variable domain, in which reference TRBV2 and TRBJ1-5 provide the parts outside the CDR3, is EPEVTQTPSHQVTQMGQEVILRCVPISNHLYFYWYRQILGQKVEFLVSFYNNEISEKSEIFDDQFSVERPDGSNFTLKIRSTKLEDSAMYFCASEGGINQPQHFGDGTRLSIL.

The V call is TRBV19, the J call TRBJ2-7; a possible D gene is TRBD2 (6 bases). Germline V gene lookup returns CDR1 LNHDA and CDR2 SQIVND (reference sequence). The CDR3 runs 13 residues. V lost 4 bases and J lost 6, with 13 bases in between. The CDR3 here is CASSTGTEGEQYF. For the CDR3, the DNA is TGTGCCAGTAGTACCGGAACGGAGGGCGAGCAGTACTTC.

V usage is TRBV5-3 and J usage is TRBJ1-2; D uncertain. TRBV5-3 is designated an ORF whose function remains uncertain. V was pared by 1 base and J by 5 bases, with 9 bases between. CDR3 size: 13 residues. The CDR3 nucleotides are TGTGCCAGAAGCTTGAGGCGGTTATATGGCTACACCTTC. This codes for CARSLRRLYGYTF.

The chain carries TRBV7-2 and TRBJ2-7; 8 bases are shared with TRBD1. CDR3 length: 14 residues. Trimming removed 7 bases from V and 1 base from J; junction bases left unmatched: 6. The V gene's germline CDR1 is SGHTA and CDR2 FQGNSA. CDR3 DNA sequence: TGTGCCAGCAAAGAGGACAGGGATTCCTACGAGCAGTACTTC. Protein product: CASKEDRDSYEQYF.